This passage covers 6 T cell receptor beta chains from one sample sequenced in a study of early T cells in non-severe SARS-CoV-2 infection. TCRdb recomputed calls from the 5' RACE reads with MiXCR, one row per CDR3 protein. The table has approximately 100,000 distinct CDR3 sequences, approximately 10% seen once. Input material: whole blood. The receptors shown here come from an adult who was a healthcare worker with PCR-confirmed SARS-CoV-2 infection or an uninfected control (not recorded which).

V is TRBV6-5 and J is TRBJ1-4, with D maybe TRBD1 (6 bases). This CDR3 contains 15 residues. The V and J ends lost 1 base and 5 bases respectively, with 11 bases between them. Germline V gene sequence: CDR1 MNHEY, CDR2 SVGAGI. The CDR3 coding sequence is TGTGCCAGCAGTTACTACGGGGGGCGCAATGAAAAACTGTTTTTT. It translates to CASSYYGGRNEKLFF.

Ten or more counts support this clonotype. The CDR3 spells CASSLGAGASGANVLTF. The CDR3 bases are TGTGCCAGCAGCTTAGGGGCAGGAGCCTCTGGGGCCAACGTCCTGACTTTC. The rearrangement uses TRBV7-8 and TRBJ2-6, with D unresolved. Germline V gives CDR1 SGHVS, CDR2 FQNEAQ. The CDR3 covers 17 residues. V was clipped by 1 base and J by 0 bases, with 10 bases between them.

This clonotype came up many times. The genes are TRBV2 and TRBJ2-1; 7 bases agree with TRBD2. Looked up from germline, CDR1 is SNHLY and CDR2 is FYNNEI. The CDR3 contains 13 residues. V dropped 7 bases and J dropped 4; count of bases not matched to a gene: 4. CDR3 bases: TGTGCCAGCATGGGAGGGCCGTACAATGAGCAGTTCTTC. This sequence encodes CASMGGPYNEQFF. The variable domain in full, completed from reference TRBV2 and TRBJ2-1, reads EPEVTQTPSHQVTQMGQEVILRCVPISNHLYFYWYRQILGQKVEFLVSFYNNEISEKSEIFDDQFSVERPDGSNFTLKIRSTKLEDSAMYFCASMGGPYNEQFFGPGTRLTVL.

This clonotype was observed a few times. J is TRBJ2-2 and V is TRBV7-6; D possibly corresponds to TRBD2 (5 bases). The V and J ends lost 2 bases and 3 bases respectively, with 7 bases between them. Germline CDR1 reads SGHVS; CDR2 reads FNYEAQ. The CDR3 runs to 14 residues. CDR3 region: CASSLKGDTGELFF. CDR3 sequence (DNA): TGTGCCAGCAGCTTAAAGGGAGACACCGGGGAGCTGTTTTTT.

This clonotype was seen only a few times. The V and J genes are TRBV2 and TRBJ1-3; D unclear. Germline V CDR1 and CDR2: SNHLY, FYNNEI. This CDR3 contains 15 residues. With 6 bases removed from V and 0 bases from J, the gap between germline ends came to 12 bases. The CDR3 region has the DNA TGTGCCAGCAGCCTAGACGCGAGCTCTGGAAACACCATATATTTT. It translates to CASSLDASSGNTIYF.

This clonotype was picked up a small number of times. The chain's CDR3 is CASSLFSLSSGANVLTF. CDR3 coding DNA: TGTGCCAGCAGCTTATTCTCGCTTAGCTCTGGGGCCAACGTCCTGACTTTC. V is TRBV7-3 and J is TRBJ2-6; D is ambiguous. Per germline, CDR1 SGHTA and CDR2 FQGTGA. V gave up 2 bases and J gave up 0 bases, with 11 bases separating them. The CDR3 contains 17 residues.